Below, 23 T cell receptor beta chains from the same sample are listed, as sequenced in a study of graft-versus-host responses after intestinal transplantation. For these TCRs, the target antigens are not known. Sequencing used immunoSEQ multiplex PCR; TCRdb keeps in-frame clones, though not all of them. In the table there are 70,000 or so clones, approximately 87% of which are singletons. The source was unstimulated CD4+ T cells sorted from spleen or lymph node cells, collected before transplant. These receptors were collected from a human donor who was the organ donor for an intestinal transplant.

The rearrangement joins TRBV28 to TRBJ1-5; no definite D call. CDR3 size: 13 residues. V was pared by 6 bases and J by 2 bases, with 8 bases between. Germline CDR1 and CDR2: MDHEN and SYDVKM. The CDR3 loop reads CASSSSGNQPQHF. The CDR3 DNA is TGTGCCAGCAGCTCCTCGGGCAATCAGCCCCAGCATTTT.

This clone was seen once. The rearrangement uses TRBV7-6 and TRBJ2-4; 8 bases map to TRBD2. CDR3 length: 15 amino acids. Germline CDR1 reads SGHVS; CDR2 reads FNYEAQ. Trimming took 5 bases from V and 1 from J; bases not matched to a gene: 4. CDR3 sequence reads: CASSRGGGAKNIQYF. CDR3 coding DNA: TGTGCCAGCAGCCGGGGGGGTGGGGCCAAAAACATTCAGTACTTC.

CDR3 region: CAISDDRDRTQETQYF. DNA for the CDR3: TGTGCCATCAGCGACGATCGGGACAGGACGCAAGAGACCCAGTACTTC. The V gene is TRBV10-3, the J gene TRBJ2-5, with 8 bases aligning to TRBD1. Germline V gene sequence: CDR1 ENHRY, CDR2 SYGVKD. CDR3 size: 16 residues. With V trimmed by 6 bases and J by 2 bases, 11 bases remained unmatched.

The chain is built from TRBV28 and TRBJ1-5; 8 bases line up with TRBD1. V gave up 5 bases and J gave up 3 bases; unmatched junction bases: 6. The CDR3 runs 15 residues. CDR1 is MDHEN, CDR2 SYDVKM, per germline. In DNA form, the CDR3 reads TGTGCCAGCAGTGGTTCAGGGGGCATCAATCAGCCCCAGCATTTT. It translates to CASSGSGGINQPQHF.

The chain joins TRBV7-6 to TRBJ2-5; 9 bases are a match to TRBD2. This CDR3 is 15 amino acids long. The V gene's germline CDR1 is SGHVS and CDR2 FNYEAQ. V lost 2 bases and J lost 0; bases outside the gene matches: 1. CDR3: CASSLLAGDQETQYF. In DNA form, the CDR3 reads TGTGCCAGCAGCTTATTAGCGGGGGACCAAGAGACCCAGTACTTC.

This clone was found a few times. The chain couples TRBV21-1 to TRBJ2-7; the table's D call, TRBD1, has no DNA check behind it. TRBV21-1 has pseudogene status. This CDR3 is built from 13 residues. The DNA for the CDR3 is TGTGCCAGCAGCAAAGACAGGTCCTACGAGCAGTACGTC. It specifies CASSKDRSYEQYV.

The chain carries TRBV5-1 and TRBJ2-1; TRBD2 matches 8 bases. The germline gives CDR1 SGHRS, CDR2 YFSETQ. V lost 3 bases to trimming and J lost 2 bases; unmatched junction nucleotides: 13. The CDR3 has 18 residues. DNA of the CDR3: TGCGCCAGCAGCTCCTCTGGGGGCGGGGGGCTCCCCTACAATGAGCAGTTCTTC. Amino acids: CASSSSGGGGLPYNEQFF.

V gene TRBV6-5 combines with J gene TRBJ1-5, with D maybe TRBD1 (6 bases). The CDR3 runs to 15 residues. Per germline, CDR1 MNHEY and CDR2 SVGAGI. The V gene lost 2 bases and the J gene lost 6 bases, with 14 bases spanning the gap. For the CDR3, the DNA is TGTGCCAGCAGTTACGGGCAGGGGATCGGTCAGCCCCAGCATTTT. This encodes CASSYGQGIGQPQHF.

The rearrangement uses TRBV6-1 and TRBJ2-7; 9 nucleotides agree with TRBD1. This CDR3 region has 15 residues. Germline V gives CDR1 MNHNS, CDR2 SASEGT. Germline trimming cut 4 bases from V and 2 bases from J; bases unmatched to any gene: 6. For the CDR3, the DNA is TGTGCCAGCAGTGTGGGACAGGGTCCCACCTACGAGCAGTACGTC. This sequence encodes CASSVGQGPTYEQYV.

The genes are TRBV11-2 and TRBJ2-7, with D maybe TRBD1 (5 bases). V lost 5 bases and J lost 2, with 16 bases in between. Germline loops: CDR1 SGHAT, CDR2 FQNNGV. There are 15 residues in the CDR3. CDR3 nucleotide sequence: TGTGCCAGCAGCCGACAGCAGCCCCTTGCCTACGAGCAGTACGTC. This translates into CASSRQQPLAYEQYV.

This sequence joins TRBV7-6 and TRBJ2-6; perhaps TRBD2 as D (6 bases). Germline loops: CDR1 SGHVS, CDR2 FNYEAQ. Deletions cut 0 bases from V and 4 bases from J, with 10 bases between. This CDR3 contains 16 residues. Written as DNA, the CDR3 is TGTGCCAGCAGCTTAGCGGGGGGTTCAGGGGCCAACGTCCTGACTTTC. Protein sequence: CASSLAGGSGANVLTF.

The rearrangement joins TRBV6-6 to TRBJ1-6, with 11 nucleotides matching TRBD1. V was clipped by 5 bases and J by 10 bases; unmatched bases: 7. The CDR3 length is 15 residues. Per the germline V gene, CDR1 is MNHNY and CDR2 is SVGAGI (reference sequence). The CDR3 spells CASSPGQGAWSPLHF. The CDR3 DNA is TGTGCCAGCAGTCCCGGACAGGGGGCTTGGTCACCCCTCCACTTT.

The rearrangement links TRBV7-6 to TRBJ2-1, with TRBD2 identical over 9 bases. The length of the CDR3 is 16 residues. CDR1 SGHVS and CDR2 FNYEAQ come from the germline V gene. The V and J ends lost 5 bases and 7 bases, in that order; junction bases with no gene match: 12. Here the CDR3 reads CASSLLGSGGKNEQFF. The CDR3 nucleotides are TGTGCCAGCAGCCTCTTAGGGAGCGGGGGGAAAAATGAGCAGTTCTTC.

The V gene is TRBV4-2, the J gene TRBJ1-4, with 9 bases fitting TRBD1. Germline CDR1 and CDR2: LGHNA and YNFKEQ. With V trimmed by 2 bases and J by 7 bases, 5 bases remained unmatched. There are 15 residues in the CDR3. The CDR3 nucleotides are TGTGCCAGCAGCCAATTTTCGGGACAGGGTGAAAAACTGTTTTTT. Its protein is CASSQFSGQGEKLFF.

The chain has TRBV30 and TRBJ1-5; TRBD1 agrees at 7 bases. Germline CDR1 is GTSNPN and CDR2 is SVGIG (reference sequence). The junction had 16 bases not matched to a gene; V was cut back by 0 bases and J by 5 bases. The CDR3 length is 18 residues. The CDR3 DNA is TGTGCCTGGAGTGTACTGTCCAGGGGGGCTCCGATTGATCAGCCCCAGCATTTT. This gives the protein CAWSVLSRGAPIDQPQHF.

This clone came up once. The genes are TRBV7-3 and TRBJ2-6; 8 nucleotides align to TRBD1. From germline, CDR1 is SGHTA and CDR2 FQGTGA. The CDR3 length is 17 residues. V was clipped by 10 bases and J by 1 base; unmatched bases: 12. The CDR3 sequence: CATELTGAPSGANVLTF. The DNA for the CDR3 is TGTGCCACCGAACTGACAGGGGCTCCTTCTGGGGCCAACGTCCTGACTTTC.

The CDR3 reads CASSYTGFNEKLFF. The CDR3 DNA reads TGTGCCAGCAGCTATACAGGGTTTAATGAAAAACTGTTTTTT. The chain joins TRBV7-2 to TRBJ1-4, with D possibly TRBD1 on 6 matching bases. Between the trimmed V and J ends, which lost 4 bases and 4 bases, there was a span of 10 bases. Germline loops: CDR1 SGHTA, CDR2 FQGNSA. The CDR3 loop spans 14 amino acids.

The CDR3: CATSETGLKNTGELFF. The CDR3 nucleotides are TGTGCCACCAGCGAGACAGGTTTGAAGAACACCGGGGAGCTGTTTTTT. The genes are TRBV15 and TRBJ2-2, with D perhaps TRBD1 (6 bases). Germline V gene lookup returns CDR1 LNHNV and CDR2 YYDKDF (reference sequence). CDR3 length: 16 amino acids. With 5 bases removed from V and 1 base from J, the gap between germline ends came to 14 bases.

The rearrangement uses TRBV18 and TRBJ1-2; perhaps TRBD1 as D (5 bases). The CDR3 loop spans 15 amino acids. CDR1 KGHSH and CDR2 LQKENI come from the germline V gene. Trimming shortened V by 4 bases and J by 6 bases, and 18 bases separated the two germline ends. The CDR3 DNA is TGTGCCAGCTCACAAAAGATGGACACCTATGATGGCTACACCTTC. It is translated as CASSQKMDTYDGYTF.

The chain uses TRBV14 and TRBJ1-1; D possibly corresponds to TRBD1 (6 bases). Per the germline V gene, CDR1 is SGHDN and CDR2 is FVKESK. Deletions cut 3 bases from V and 3 bases from J, with 11 bases between. The CDR3 loop spans 14 amino acids. The CDR3 DNA sequence: TGTGCCAGCAGCCAGGCGGGGGGCTACACTGAAGCTTTCTTT. Its protein product is CASSQAGGYTEAFF.

The CDR3 protein is CASNQGATGANVLTF. The CDR3 DNA is TGTGCCAGCAACCAGGGGGCGACCGGGGCCAACGTCCTGACTTTC. The genes are TRBV2 and TRBJ2-6, with 8 positions matching TRBD1. In germline, CDR1 is SNHLY, CDR2 FYNNEI. CDR3 length: 15 residues. Losses at the gene ends were 7 bases for V and 4 bases for J; bases not matched to a gene: 6.

The rearrangement joins TRBV6-6 to TRBJ2-2; D unresolved. The CDR3 is 13 amino acids. V dropped 6 bases and J dropped 2 bases, with 7 bases sitting between them. Per germline, CDR1 MNHNY and CDR2 SVGAGI (reference sequence). CDR3 DNA: TGTGCCAGCAGAACAGATAACACCGGGGAGCTGTTTTTT. Its protein is CASRTDNTGELFF.

To note about this clone: Other DNA sequences within the sample encode an identical CDR3. The chain is built from TRBV5-1 and TRBJ2-1, with 14 bases aligning to TRBD2. This CDR3 contains 15 residues. The V gene end was trimmed by 3 bases and the J gene end by 7 bases; junction bases not matched to a gene: 3. Germline V gene data show CDR1 as SGHRS and CDR2 as YFSETQ. CDR3 region: CASSSTSGGANEQFF. The DNA of the CDR3 is TGCGCCAGCAGCTCGACTAGCGGGGGGGCAAATGAGCAGTTCTTC.